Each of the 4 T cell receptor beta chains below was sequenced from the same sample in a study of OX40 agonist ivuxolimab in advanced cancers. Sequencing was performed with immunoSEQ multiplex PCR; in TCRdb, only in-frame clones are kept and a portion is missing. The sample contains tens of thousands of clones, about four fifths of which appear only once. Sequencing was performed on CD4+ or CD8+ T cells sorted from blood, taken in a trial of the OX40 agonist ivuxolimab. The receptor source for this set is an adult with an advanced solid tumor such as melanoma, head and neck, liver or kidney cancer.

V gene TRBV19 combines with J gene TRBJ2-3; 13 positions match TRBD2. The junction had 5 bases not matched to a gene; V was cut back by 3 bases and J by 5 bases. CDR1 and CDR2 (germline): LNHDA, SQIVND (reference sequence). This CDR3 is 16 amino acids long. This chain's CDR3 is CASSIGTSGAGDTQYF. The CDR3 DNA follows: TGTGCCAGTAGTATCGGGACTAGCGGGGCAGGAGATACGCAGTATTTT.

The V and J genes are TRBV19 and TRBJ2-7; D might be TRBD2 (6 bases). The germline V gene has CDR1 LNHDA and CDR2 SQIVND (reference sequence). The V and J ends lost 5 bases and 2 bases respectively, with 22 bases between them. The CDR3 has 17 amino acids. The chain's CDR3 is CASSPRDFPPPPYEQYF. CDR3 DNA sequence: TGTGCCAGTAGTCCAAGGGACTTCCCGCCCCCCCCCTACGAGCAGTACTTC.

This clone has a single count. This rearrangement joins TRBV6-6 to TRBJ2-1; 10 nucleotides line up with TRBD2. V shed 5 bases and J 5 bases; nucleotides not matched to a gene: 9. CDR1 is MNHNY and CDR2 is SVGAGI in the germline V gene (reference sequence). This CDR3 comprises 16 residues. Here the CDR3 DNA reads TGTGCCAGCAGTCACCCGACTAGCGGGCCACACAATGAGCAGTTCTTC. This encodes CASSHPTSGPHNEQFF.

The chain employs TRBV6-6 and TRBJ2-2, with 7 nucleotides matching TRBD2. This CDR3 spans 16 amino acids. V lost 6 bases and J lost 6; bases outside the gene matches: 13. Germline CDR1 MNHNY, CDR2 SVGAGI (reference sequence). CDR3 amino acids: CASSLLGGGVAGELFF. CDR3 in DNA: TGTGCCAGCAGCCTTCTTGGGGGAGGGGTGGCCGGGGAGCTGTTTTTT.